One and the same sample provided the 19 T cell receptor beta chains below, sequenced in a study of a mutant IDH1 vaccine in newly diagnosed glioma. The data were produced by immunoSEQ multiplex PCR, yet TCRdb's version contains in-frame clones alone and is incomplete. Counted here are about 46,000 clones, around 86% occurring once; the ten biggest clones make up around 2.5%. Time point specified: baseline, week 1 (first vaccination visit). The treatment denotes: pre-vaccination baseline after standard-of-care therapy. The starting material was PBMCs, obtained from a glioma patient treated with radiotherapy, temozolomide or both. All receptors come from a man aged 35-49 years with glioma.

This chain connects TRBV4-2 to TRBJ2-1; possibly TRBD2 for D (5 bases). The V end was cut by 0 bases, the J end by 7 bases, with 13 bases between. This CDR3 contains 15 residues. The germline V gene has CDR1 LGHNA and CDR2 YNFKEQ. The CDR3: CASSQDEEGRNEQFF. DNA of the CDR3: TGTGCCAGCAGCCAAGATGAAGAGGGTAGGAATGAGCAGTTCTTC.

The CDR3 DNA reads as TGTGCCATCAGGGCCGGGGACGTCTACCAAGAGACCCAGTACTTC. As protein: CAIRAGDVYQETQYF. The chain combines TRBV10-3 with TRBJ2-5; tentatively, D is TRBD1 or TRBD2 (5 bases each). V dropped 6 bases and J dropped 0 bases, with 14 bases sitting between them. CDR1 and CDR2 (germline): ENHRY, SYGVKD. The CDR3 has 15 amino acids.

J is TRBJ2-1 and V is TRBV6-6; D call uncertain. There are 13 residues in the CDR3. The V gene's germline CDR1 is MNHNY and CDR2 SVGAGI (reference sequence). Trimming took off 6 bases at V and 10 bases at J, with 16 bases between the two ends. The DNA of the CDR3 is TGTGCCAGCAGATCCACCCCAGCATGGGAGCAGTTCTTC. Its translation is CASRSTPAWEQFF.

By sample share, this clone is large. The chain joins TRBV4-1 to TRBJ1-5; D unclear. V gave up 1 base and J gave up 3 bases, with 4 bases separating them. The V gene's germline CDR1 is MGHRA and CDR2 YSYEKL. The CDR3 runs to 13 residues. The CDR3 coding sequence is TGCGCCAGCAGCCAAGGGATCAATCAGCCCCAGCATTTT. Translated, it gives CASSQGINQPQHF.

The CDR3 coding sequence is TGCGCCAGCAGCTTGTTCATGGGCCGACAGGCCTACGAGCAGTACTTC. This gives the protein CASSLFMGRQAYEQYF. The chain has TRBV5-1 and TRBJ2-7, with a possible D match to TRBD1 (6 bases). Per the germline V gene, CDR1 is SGHRS and CDR2 is YFSETQ. CDR3 length: 16 residues. V was clipped by 1 base and J by 2 bases, with 16 bases between them.

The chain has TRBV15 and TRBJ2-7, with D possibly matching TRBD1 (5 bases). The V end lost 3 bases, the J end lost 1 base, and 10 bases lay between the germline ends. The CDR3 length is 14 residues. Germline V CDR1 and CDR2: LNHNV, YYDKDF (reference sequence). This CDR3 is CATSRDTPSYEQYF. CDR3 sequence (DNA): TGTGCCACCAGCAGGGACACGCCTTCCTACGAGCAGTACTTC.

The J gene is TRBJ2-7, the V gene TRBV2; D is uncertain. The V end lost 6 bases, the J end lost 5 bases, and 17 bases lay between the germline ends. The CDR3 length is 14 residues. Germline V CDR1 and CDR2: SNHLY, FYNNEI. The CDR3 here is CASSPGLRVNEQYF. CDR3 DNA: TGTGCCAGCAGCCCCGGCCTTAGGGTCAACGAGCAGTACTTC.

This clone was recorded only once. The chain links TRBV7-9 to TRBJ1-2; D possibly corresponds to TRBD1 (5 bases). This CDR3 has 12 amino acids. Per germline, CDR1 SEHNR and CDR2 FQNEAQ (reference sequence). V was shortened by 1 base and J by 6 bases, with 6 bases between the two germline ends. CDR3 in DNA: TGTGCCAGCAGCTTAGTAGGGGATGGCTACACCTTC. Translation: CASSLVGDGYTF.

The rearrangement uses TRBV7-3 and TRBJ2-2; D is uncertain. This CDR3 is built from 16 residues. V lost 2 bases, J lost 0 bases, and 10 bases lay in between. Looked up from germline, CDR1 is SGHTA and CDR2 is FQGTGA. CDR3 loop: CASSLVGRTNTGELFF. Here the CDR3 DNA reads TGTGCCAGCAGCTTAGTTGGCAGGACGAACACCGGGGAGCTGTTTTTT.

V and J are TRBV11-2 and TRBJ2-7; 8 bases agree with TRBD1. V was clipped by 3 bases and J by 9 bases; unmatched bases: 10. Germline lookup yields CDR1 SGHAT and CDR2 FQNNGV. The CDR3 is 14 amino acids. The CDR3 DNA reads TGTGCCAGCAGCTTGGGACAGGTTTTTTTAGGGCAGTACTTC. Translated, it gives CASSLGQVFLGQYF.

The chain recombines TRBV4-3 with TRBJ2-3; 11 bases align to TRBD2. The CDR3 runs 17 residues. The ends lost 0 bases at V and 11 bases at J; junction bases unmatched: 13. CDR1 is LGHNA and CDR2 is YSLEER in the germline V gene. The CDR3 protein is CASSQDLGSGRARGQYF. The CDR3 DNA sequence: TGCGCCAGCAGCCAAGATCTGGGTAGCGGGAGGGCCCGGGGGCAGTATTTT.

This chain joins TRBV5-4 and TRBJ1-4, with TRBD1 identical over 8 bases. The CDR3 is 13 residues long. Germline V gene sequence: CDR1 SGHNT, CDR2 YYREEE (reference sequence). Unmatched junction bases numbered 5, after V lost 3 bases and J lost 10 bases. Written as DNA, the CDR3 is TGTGCCAGCAGCTGGGACAGGTCGGGAAAACTGTTTTTT. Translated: CASSWDRSGKLFF.

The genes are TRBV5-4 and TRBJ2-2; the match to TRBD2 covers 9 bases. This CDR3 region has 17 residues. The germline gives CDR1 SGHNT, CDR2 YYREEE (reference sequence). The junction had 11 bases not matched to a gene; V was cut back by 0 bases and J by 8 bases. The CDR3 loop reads CASSLGGTSTIGGELFF. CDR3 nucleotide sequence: TGTGCCAGCAGCTTGGGTGGGACTAGCACGATCGGTGGGGAGCTGTTTTTT.

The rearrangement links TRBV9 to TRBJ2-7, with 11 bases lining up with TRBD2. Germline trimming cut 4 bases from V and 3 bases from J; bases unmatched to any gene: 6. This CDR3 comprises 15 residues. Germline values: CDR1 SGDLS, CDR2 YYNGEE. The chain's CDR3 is CASSPTSGSFYEQYF. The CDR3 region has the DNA TGTGCCAGCAGCCCTACTAGCGGGAGTTTCTACGAGCAGTACTTC.

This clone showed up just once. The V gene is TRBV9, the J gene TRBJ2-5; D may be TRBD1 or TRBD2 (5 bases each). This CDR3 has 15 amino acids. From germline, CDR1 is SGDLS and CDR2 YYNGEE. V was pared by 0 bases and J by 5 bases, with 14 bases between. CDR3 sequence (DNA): TGTGCCAGCAGCGTAGTTGGGGGAACTGGGGAGACCCAGTACTTC. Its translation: CASSVVGGTGETQYF.

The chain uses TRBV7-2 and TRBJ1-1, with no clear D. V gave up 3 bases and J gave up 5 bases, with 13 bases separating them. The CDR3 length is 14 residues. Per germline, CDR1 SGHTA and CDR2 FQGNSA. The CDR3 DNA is TGTGCCAGCAGCTTCCCCGTCCCGCAGACTGAAGCTTTCTTT. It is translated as CASSFPVPQTEAFF.

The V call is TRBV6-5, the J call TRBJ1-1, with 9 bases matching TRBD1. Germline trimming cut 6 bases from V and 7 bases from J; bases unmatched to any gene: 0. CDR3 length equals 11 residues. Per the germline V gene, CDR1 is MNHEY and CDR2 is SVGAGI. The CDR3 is CASRDRGEAFF. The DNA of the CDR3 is TGTGCCAGCAGGGACAGGGGTGAAGCTTTCTTT.

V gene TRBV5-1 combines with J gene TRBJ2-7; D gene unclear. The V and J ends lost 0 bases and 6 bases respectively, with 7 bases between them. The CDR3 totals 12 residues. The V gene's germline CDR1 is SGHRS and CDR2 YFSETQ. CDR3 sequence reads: CASSLEVSEQYF. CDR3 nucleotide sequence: TGCGCCAGCAGCTTGGAAGTGTCCGAGCAGTACTTC.

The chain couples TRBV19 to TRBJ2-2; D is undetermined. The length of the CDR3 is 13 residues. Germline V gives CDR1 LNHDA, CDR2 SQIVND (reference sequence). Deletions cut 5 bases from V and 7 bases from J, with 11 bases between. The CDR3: CASSWQPGGELFF. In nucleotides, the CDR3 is TGTGCCAGTAGTTGGCAGCCGGGCGGGGAGCTGTTTTTT.